The 32 T cell receptor beta chains below were found in one sample sequenced in a study of cytomegalovirus exposure and HLA in healthy donors. Libraries were prepared by immunoSEQ multiplex PCR; TCRdb keeps only in-frame clonotypes and omits some of them. The table records roughly 63,000 clones, more than 70% of them present only once. The sequenced sample was PBMCs. These TCRs come from a woman aged 18-30 years in good health and CMV-seronegative.

The chain recombines TRBV30 with TRBJ2-7, with TRBD2 as a possible D gene (5 bases). CDR1 is GTSNPN, CDR2 SVGIG, per germline (reference sequence). This CDR3 is built from 13 residues. V lost 0 bases and J 7 bases, leaving 13 bases between the germline ends. The CDR3 loop reads CAWSVIGSGEQYF. The CDR3 DNA reads TGTGCCTGGAGTGTTATAGGGTCGGGAGAGCAGTACTTC.

The chain joins TRBV30 to TRBJ2-2, with no clear D. The ends were cut back, 3 bases at V and 0 bases at J, with 5 bases in the middle. From germline, CDR1 is GTSNPN and CDR2 SVGIG (reference sequence). This CDR3 has 13 residues. The CDR3 region is CAWRESNTGELFF. Here the CDR3 DNA reads TGTGCCTGGAGGGAGTCGAACACCGGGGAGCTGTTTTTT.

The genes are TRBV28 and TRBJ2-1, with 9 bases that match TRBD2. The CDR3 covers 16 residues. Germline V gene lookup returns CDR1 MDHEN and CDR2 SYDVKM. J lost 1 base, V lost 2 bases, and 3 bases had no gene match. CDR3 residues: CASSLQTSGSYNEQFF. CDR3 bases: TGTGCCAGCAGTTTACAAACTAGCGGGTCCTACAATGAGCAGTTCTTC.

This clone was seen once. The chain is built from TRBV28 and TRBJ2-3; 7 bases fit TRBD2. The CDR3 totals 16 residues. Germline V gene sequence: CDR1 MDHEN, CDR2 SYDVKM. Germline trimming cut 6 bases from V and 4 bases from J; bases unmatched to any gene: 13. The CDR3 bases are TGTGCCAGCAGACACTCCGGCGGGAGTATCGCAGATACGCAGTATTTT. The encoded protein is CASRHSGGSIADTQYF. Looking up the rest from reference TRBV28 and TRBJ2-3 gives the full variable domain: DVKVTQSSRYLVKRTGEKVFLECVQDMDHENMFWYRQDPGLGLRLIYFSYDVKMKEKGDIPEGYSVSREKKERFSLILESASTNQTSMYLCASRHSGGSIADTQYFGPGTRLTVL.

This chain links TRBV5-1 with TRBJ2-7; 9 bases fit TRBD2. The CDR3 consists of 15 residues. The junction had 8 bases not matched to a gene; V was cut back by 4 bases and J by 3 bases. Germline CDR1 is SGHRS and CDR2 is YFSETQ. The CDR3 sequence: CASSALAGASYEQYF. The CDR3 DNA reads TGCGCCAGCAGCGCCTTAGCGGGAGCAAGCTACGAGCAGTACTTC. Together with reference TRBV5-1 and TRBJ2-7, the CDR3 gives the full variable domain: KAGVTQTPRYLIKTRGQQVTLSCSPISGHRSVSWYQQTPGQGLQFLFEYFSETQRNKGNFPGRFSGRQFSNSRSEMNVSTLELGDSALYLCASSALAGASYEQYFGPGTRLTVT.

The rearrangement joins TRBV7-9 to TRBJ2-3; D not certain. CDR3 length: 14 residues. CDR1 SEHNR and CDR2 FQNEAQ come from the germline V gene (reference sequence). Trimming pared 3 bases from V and 2 bases from J, leaving 9 bases between. The CDR3 sequence: CASSFLLDTDTQYF. The CDR3 DNA is TGTGCCAGCAGCTTTTTACTCGACACAGATACGCAGTATTTT.

This chain links TRBV9 with TRBJ2-2, with 7 bases matching TRBD1. The germline CDR1 and CDR2 sequences are SGDLS and YYNGEE. V shed 5 bases, J shed 6 bases, and the junction held 4 bases outside the gene matches. CDR3 length equals 13 residues. CDR3 protein: CASSFQGAGELFF. The CDR3 bases are TGTGCCAGCAGTTTCCAGGGGGCCGGGGAGCTGTTTTTT.

The chain employs TRBV5-5 and TRBJ2-2; 10 bases are a match to TRBD2. Germline V CDR1 and CDR2: SGHKS, YYEKEE (reference sequence). The CDR3 extends over 18 amino acids. V lost 0 bases to trimming and J lost 2 bases; unmatched junction nucleotides: 7. The CDR3, as DNA: TGTGCCAGCAGCTTGGCCGCTAGCGGGAGCGTCAACACCGGGGAGCTGTTTTTT. The encoded protein is CASSLAASGSVNTGELFF.

The rearrangement uses TRBV7-8 and TRBJ1-2; no clear D gene. Trimming pared 5 bases from V and 0 bases from J, leaving 7 bases between. Germline CDR1 is SGHVS and CDR2 is FQNEAQ. CDR3 size: 13 residues. CDR3 coding DNA: TGTGCCAGCAGCCGCGAGGCTAACTATGGCTACACCTTC. It codes for CASSREANYGYTF.

The genes are TRBV7-2 and TRBJ2-5, with TRBD2 as a possible D gene (6 bases). The germline gives CDR1 SGHTA, CDR2 FQGNSA. The CDR3 consists of 13 residues. Trimming shortened V by 2 bases and J by 7 bases, and 11 bases separated the two germline ends. The CDR3 DNA is TGTGCCAGCAGCTTACAGCGGGTTGCGACCCAGTACTTC. This translates into CASSLQRVATQYF.

The chain employs TRBV6-5 and TRBJ2-7, with D possibly matching TRBD1 (6 bases). Germline assignment: CDR1 MNHEY and CDR2 SVGAGI. Trimming stripped 6 bases from V and 1 base from J, with 16 bases between. The CDR3 consists of 15 residues. In DNA, the CDR3 is TGTGCCAGCAGCGCTGGATGGGACACATCCTACGAGCAGTACTTC. It is translated as CASSAGWDTSYEQYF.

This chain connects TRBV11-3 to TRBJ2-1, with 8 nucleotides matching TRBD2. This CDR3 has 14 residues. Germline CDR1 SGHNT, CDR2 YENEEA. V dropped 5 bases and J dropped 14; count of bases not matched to a gene: 14. The CDR3 loop reads CASSVYSGGRWEFF. DNA of the CDR3: TGTGCCAGCAGCGTTTATTCGGGAGGGCGGTGGGAGTTCTTC.

The chain combines TRBV30 with TRBJ2-2, with D unclear. Trimming removed 3 bases from V and 6 bases from J, with 11 bases in between. CDR3 length equals 13 residues. Germline values: CDR1 GTSNPN, CDR2 SVGIG (reference sequence). CDR3 coding DNA: TGTGCCTGGAGGCCAGGTTGGTCCGGGGAGCTGTTTTTT. Translation gives CAWRPGWSGELFF.

In its sample, this clone was seen once. For the CDR3, the DNA is TGTGCCAGCTTAGAAGCAGGGGAATCCTATCAGCCCCAGCATTTT. Protein sequence: CASLEAGESYQPQHF. V usage is TRBV28 and J usage is TRBJ1-5, with D perhaps TRBD1 (6 bases). Trimming stripped 8 bases from V and 5 bases from J, with 19 bases between. The germline V gene has CDR1 MDHEN and CDR2 SYDVKM. The CDR3 contains 15 residues.

V and J are TRBV6-5 and TRBJ2-5; 13 bases line up with TRBD2. Germline V lookup: CDR1 MNHEY, CDR2 SVGAGI. Trimming cost V 6 bases and J 2 bases; bases outside gene matches: 3. CDR3 length: 15 amino acids. Here the CDR3 DNA reads TGTGCCAGCAGGGGACTAGCGGGGAGACAAGAGACCCAGTACTTC. It yields the protein CASRGLAGRQETQYF.

This clone was found once. The J gene is TRBJ1-1, the V gene TRBV19; D is undetermined. V was shortened by 4 bases and J by 1 base, with 13 bases between the two germline ends. The CDR3 extends over 15 amino acids. Per germline, CDR1 LNHDA and CDR2 SQIVND (reference sequence). CDR3: CASSRSEGWNTEAFF. CDR3 DNA: TGTGCCAGTAGTAGATCCGAGGGTTGGAACACTGAAGCTTTCTTT.

The J gene is TRBJ2-5, the V gene TRBV18; 8 bases line up with TRBD2. The germline V gene encodes CDR1 KGHSH and CDR2 LQKENI. J was trimmed by 0 bases and V by 3 bases; bases with no gene match: 6. This CDR3 spans 16 amino acids. Here the CDR3 DNA reads TGTGCCAGCTCACCCGAGGGTAGCGGGGACCAAGAGACCCAGTACTTC. Its translation is CASSPEGSGDQETQYF. Supplemented by reference TRBV18 and TRBJ2-5, the full variable domain reads NAGVMQNPRHLVRRRGQEARLRCSPMKGHSHVYWYRQLPEEGLKFMVYLQKENIIDESGMPKERFSAEFPKEGPSILRIQQVVRGDSAAYFCASSPEGSGDQETQYFGPGTRLLVL.

This clone was detected ten times or more. This chain uses TRBV7-8 with TRBJ1-3, with TRBD1 matching 11 bases. CDR1 SGHVS and CDR2 FQNEAQ come from the germline V gene. Germline trimming cut 4 bases from V and 1 base from J; bases unmatched to any gene: 9. The CDR3 runs to 18 residues. CDR3 bases: TGTGCCAGCAGCTCTAACCGGGACAGGGGGGGATCTGGAAACACCATATATTTT. Amino acid sequence: CASSSNRDRGGSGNTIYF.

The chain recombines TRBV27 with TRBJ2-3; D possibly corresponds to TRBD2 (7 bases). The CDR3 length is 15 residues. V shed 6 bases and J shed 1 base, with 14 bases lying between them. Germline-derived CDR1 and CDR2 are MNHEY and SMNVEV (reference sequence). CDR3 loop: CASRRGGGGTDTQYF. The CDR3 DNA reads TGTGCCAGCAGGCGGGGCGGGGGCGGCACAGATACGCAGTATTTT.

The chain has TRBV4-1 and TRBJ2-2, with 7 bases that match TRBD1. V lost 1 base to trimming and J lost 3 bases; unmatched junction nucleotides: 5. Germline V gene lookup returns CDR1 MGHRA and CDR2 YSYEKL. This CDR3 has 16 amino acids. CDR3 region: CASSQVSRGYTGELFF. As DNA, the CDR3 is TGCGCCAGCAGCCAAGTAAGCAGGGGGTACACCGGGGAGCTGTTTTTT.

This clone came up once. The chain employs TRBV19 and TRBJ2-3; maybe TRBD1 (5 bases). Germline loops: CDR1 LNHDA, CDR2 SQIVND (reference sequence). V was clipped by 3 bases and J by 3 bases, with 16 bases between them. The length of the CDR3 is 16 residues. The CDR3 loop is CASSIPQGLGTDTQYF. CDR3 in DNA: TGTGCCAGTAGTATCCCGCAGGGATTAGGGACAGATACGCAGTATTTT.

The chain carries TRBV7-9 and TRBJ1-2; D unclear. CDR3 length: 14 amino acids. The germline CDR1 and CDR2 sequences are SEHNR and FQNEAQ (reference sequence). Trimming pared 5 bases from V and 3 bases from J, leaving 13 bases between. CDR3 DNA sequence: TGTGCCAGCAGCGCCGGGATCTGGGACTATGGCTACACCTTC. The encoded protein is CASSAGIWDYGYTF.

The rearrangement uses TRBV5-1 and TRBJ1-3; D possibly corresponds to TRBD1 (5 bases). The germline V gene has CDR1 SGHRS and CDR2 YFSETQ. The V and J ends lost 1 base and 0 bases respectively, with 8 bases between them. The CDR3 has 15 residues. This CDR3 is CASSLTDSSGNTIYF. In nucleotides, the CDR3 is TGCGCCAGCAGCTTGACTGACAGCTCTGGAAACACCATATATTTT.

The chain combines TRBV10-3 with TRBJ2-1; the D gene is possibly TRBD2 (6 bases). The CDR3 extends over 14 amino acids. Germline CDR1 ENHRY, CDR2 SYGVKD. With 0 bases removed from V and 9 bases from J, the gap between germline ends came to 12 bases. CDR3 nucleotides: TGTGCCATCAGTGAGTCAGGCAGGGAGGTTGAGCAGTTCTTC. As protein: CAISESGREVEQFF.

The chain recombines TRBV7-8 with TRBJ1-1, with 7 bases matching TRBD1. Unmatched junction bases numbered 4, after V lost 2 bases and J lost 1 base. Germline CDR1 SGHVS, CDR2 FQNEAQ. The CDR3 totals 15 residues. The CDR3, as DNA: TGTGCCAGCAGCTTATCAGGGGGTCCGAACACTGAAGCTTTCTTT. Its translation is CASSLSGGPNTEAFF.

CDR3 sequence reads: CASSLAPTGTGAYNEQFF. The DNA for the CDR3 is TGCGCCAGCAGCTTGGCTCCAACCGGGACAGGTGCCTACAATGAGCAGTTCTTC. The V call is TRBV5-1, the J call TRBJ2-1; TRBD1 matches 8 bases. Germline-derived CDR1 and CDR2 are SGHRS and YFSETQ. The CDR3 length is 18 residues. The junction had 10 bases not matched to a gene; V was cut back by 0 bases and J by 2 bases.

The chain uses TRBV2 and TRBJ2-3, with 8 nucleotides matching TRBD1. Germline V gives CDR1 SNHLY, CDR2 FYNNEI. The V segment lost 8 bases and the J segment 6 bases; nucleotides outside the gene matches: 7. This CDR3 is built from 13 residues. The CDR3 DNA sequence: TGTGCCAGCTTTCAGGGGGCAGGGGATACGCAGTATTTT. Translated, it gives CASFQGAGDTQYF. Supplemented by reference TRBV2 and TRBJ2-3, the full variable domain reads EPEVTQTPSHQVTQMGQEVILRCVPISNHLYFYWYRQILGQKVEFLVSFYNNEISEKSEIFDDQFSVERPDGSNFTLKIRSTKLEDSAMYFCASFQGAGDTQYFGPGTRLTVL.

This sequence joins TRBV11-3 and TRBJ2-2, with TRBD1 matching 9 bases. The germline CDR1 and CDR2 sequences are SGHNT and YENEEA. This CDR3 is 12 amino acids long. V trimming: 5 bases; J trimming: 12 bases; junction bases outside the gene matches: 4. In DNA form, the CDR3 reads TGTGCCAGCAGCATCGACAGGGGGAAGCTGTTTTTT. It specifies CASSIDRGKLFF.

The chain joins TRBV5-1 to TRBJ2-5; weak D call: TRBD2 (6 bases). Germline CDR1 and CDR2: SGHRS and YFSETQ. The CDR3 length is 14 residues. The germline V and J ends were trimmed by 0 bases and 5 bases, with 11 bases remaining between them. In DNA, the CDR3 is TGCGCCAGCAGCTTGGAATCAGGGAGGGAGACCCAGTACTTC. It encodes CASSLESGRETQYF.

The chain uses TRBV6-5 and TRBJ2-7; 7 bases fit TRBD1. The CDR3 runs 14 residues. The V gene end was trimmed by 6 bases and the J gene end by 5 bases; junction bases not matched to a gene: 10. Germline V gives CDR1 MNHEY, CDR2 SVGAGI. In DNA, the CDR3 is TGTGCCAGCAGCAGCCCATTAGGGGGCCACGAGCAGTACTTC. It yields the protein CASSSPLGGHEQYF.

CDR3 DNA sequence: TGTGCCAGCTCACCAGACAGTCACGAGCAGTACTTC. Its translation: CASSPDSHEQYF. The rearrangement uses TRBV18 and TRBJ2-7; a possible D gene is TRBD1 (5 bases). The germline CDR1 and CDR2 sequences are KGHSH and LQKENI. CDR3 length: 12 amino acids. V lost 2 bases and J lost 5, with 7 bases in between.

This chain connects TRBV5-1 to TRBJ2-1; the match to TRBD1 covers 8 bases. The trim removed 0 bases at V and 1 base at J, leaving 3 bases unmatched. The germline gives CDR1 SGHRS, CDR2 YFSETQ. CDR3 length: 16 residues. Written as DNA, the CDR3 is TGCGCCAGCAGCTTGGGTGGGACAGGTTCCTACAATGAGCAGTTCTTC. Translation: CASSLGGTGSYNEQFF.